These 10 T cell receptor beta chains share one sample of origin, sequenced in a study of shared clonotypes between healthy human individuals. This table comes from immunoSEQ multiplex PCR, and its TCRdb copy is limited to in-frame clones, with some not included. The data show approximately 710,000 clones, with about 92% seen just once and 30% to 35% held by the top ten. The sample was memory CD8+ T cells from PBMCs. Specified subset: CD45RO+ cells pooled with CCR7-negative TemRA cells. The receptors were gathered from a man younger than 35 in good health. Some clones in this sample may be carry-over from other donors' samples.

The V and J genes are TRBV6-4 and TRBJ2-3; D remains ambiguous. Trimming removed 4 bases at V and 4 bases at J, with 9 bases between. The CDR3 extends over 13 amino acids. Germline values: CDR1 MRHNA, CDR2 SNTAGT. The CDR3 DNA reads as TGTGCCAGCAGTGTAACAGAGTCAGATACGCAGTATTTT. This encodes CASSVTESDTQYF.

Here the CDR3 reads CASRERDATNEKLFF. The CDR3 bases are TGTGCCAGTAGAGAAAGGGATGCAACTAATGAAAAACTGTTTTTT. V gene TRBV19 combines with J gene TRBJ1-4, with D unresolved. This CDR3 comprises 15 residues. The germline CDR1 and CDR2 sequences are LNHDA and SQIVND (reference sequence). Trimming removed 6 bases at V and 0 bases at J, with 11 bases between.

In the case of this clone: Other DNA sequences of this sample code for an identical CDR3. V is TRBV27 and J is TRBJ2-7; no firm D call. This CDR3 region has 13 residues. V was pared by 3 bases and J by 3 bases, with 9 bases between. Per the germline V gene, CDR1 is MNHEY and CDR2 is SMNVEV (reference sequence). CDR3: CASSFGRNYEQYF. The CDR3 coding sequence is TGTGCCAGCAGTTTTGGCAGGAACTACGAGCAGTACTTC.

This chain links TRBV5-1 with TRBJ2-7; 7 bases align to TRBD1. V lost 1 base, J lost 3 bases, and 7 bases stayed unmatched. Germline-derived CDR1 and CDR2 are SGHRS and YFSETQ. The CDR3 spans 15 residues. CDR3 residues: CASSLRGLVDYEQYF. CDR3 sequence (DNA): TGCGCCAGCAGCTTGAGGGGGCTCGTCGACTACGAGCAGTACTTC.

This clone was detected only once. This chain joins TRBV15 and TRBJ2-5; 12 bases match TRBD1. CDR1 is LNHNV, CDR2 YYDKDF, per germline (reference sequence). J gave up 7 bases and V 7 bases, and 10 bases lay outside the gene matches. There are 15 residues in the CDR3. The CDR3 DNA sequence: TGTGCCACCACCTCGGGACAGGGGGCGCGGGGGACCCAGTACTTC. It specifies CATTSGQGARGTQYF. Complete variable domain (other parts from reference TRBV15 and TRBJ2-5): DAMVIQNPRYQVTQFGKPVTLSCSQTLNHNVMYWYQQKSSQAPKLLFHYYDKDFNNEADTPDNFQSRRPNTSFCFLDIRSPGLGDTAMYLCATTSGQGARGTQYFGPGTRLLVL.

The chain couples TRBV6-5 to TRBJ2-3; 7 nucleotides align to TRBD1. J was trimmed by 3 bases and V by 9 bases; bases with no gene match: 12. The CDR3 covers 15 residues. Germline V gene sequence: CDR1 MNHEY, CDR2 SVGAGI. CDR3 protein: CASTERQGLTDTQYF. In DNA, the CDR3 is TGTGCCAGTACCGAACGACAGGGTCTTACAGATACGCAGTATTTT.

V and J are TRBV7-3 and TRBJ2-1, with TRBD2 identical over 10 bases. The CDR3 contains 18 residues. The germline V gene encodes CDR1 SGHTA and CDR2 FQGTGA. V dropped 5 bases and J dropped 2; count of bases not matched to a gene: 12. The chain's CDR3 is CASSPATSGPPTYNEQFF. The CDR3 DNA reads TGTGCCAGCAGCCCCGCGACTAGCGGGCCCCCCACCTACAATGAGCAGTTCTTC.

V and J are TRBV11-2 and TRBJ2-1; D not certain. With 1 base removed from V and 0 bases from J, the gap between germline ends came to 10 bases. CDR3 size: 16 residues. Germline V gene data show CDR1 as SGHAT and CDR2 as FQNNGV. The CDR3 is CASSLGVFSSYNEQFF. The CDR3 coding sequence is TGTGCCAGCAGCTTAGGAGTTTTCAGCTCCTACAATGAGCAGTTCTTC.

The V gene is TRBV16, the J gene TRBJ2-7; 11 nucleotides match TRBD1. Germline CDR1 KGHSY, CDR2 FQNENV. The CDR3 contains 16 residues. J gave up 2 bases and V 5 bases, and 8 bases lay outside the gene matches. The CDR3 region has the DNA TGTGCCAGCAGCTTTAACCCGGGACAGGGGGCCTACGAGCAGTACTTC. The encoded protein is CASSFNPGQGAYEQYF.

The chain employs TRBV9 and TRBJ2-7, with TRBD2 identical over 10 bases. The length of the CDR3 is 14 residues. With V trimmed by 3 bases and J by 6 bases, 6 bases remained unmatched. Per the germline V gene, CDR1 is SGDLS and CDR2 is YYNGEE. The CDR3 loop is CASSDTSGAGEQYF. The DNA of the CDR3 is TGTGCCAGCAGCGACACTAGCGGGGCCGGCGAGCAGTACTTC.